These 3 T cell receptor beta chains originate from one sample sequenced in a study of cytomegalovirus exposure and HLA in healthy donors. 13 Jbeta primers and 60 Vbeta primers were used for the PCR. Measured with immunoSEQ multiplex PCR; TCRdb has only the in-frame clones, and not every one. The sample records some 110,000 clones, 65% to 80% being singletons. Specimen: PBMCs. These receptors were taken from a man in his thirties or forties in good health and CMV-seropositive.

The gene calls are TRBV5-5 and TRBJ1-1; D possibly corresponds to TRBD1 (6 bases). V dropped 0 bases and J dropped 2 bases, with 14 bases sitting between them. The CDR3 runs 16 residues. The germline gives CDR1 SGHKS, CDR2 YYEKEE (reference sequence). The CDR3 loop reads CASSLAPQGPNTEAFF. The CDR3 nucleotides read TGTGCCAGCAGCTTGGCACCACAGGGACCTAACACTGAAGCTTTCTTT.

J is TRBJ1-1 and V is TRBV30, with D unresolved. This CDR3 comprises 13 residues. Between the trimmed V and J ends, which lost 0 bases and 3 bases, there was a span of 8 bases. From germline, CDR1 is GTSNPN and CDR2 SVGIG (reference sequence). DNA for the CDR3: TGTGCCTGGAGTGTACTATCCGACACTGAAGCTTTCTTT. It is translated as CAWSVLSDTEAFF. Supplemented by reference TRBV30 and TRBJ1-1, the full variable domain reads SQTIHQWPATLVQPVGSPLSLECTVEGTSNPNLYWYRQAAGRGLQLLFYSVGIGQISSEVPQNLSASRPQDRQFILSSKKLLLSDSGFYLCAWSVLSDTEAFFGQGTRLTVV.

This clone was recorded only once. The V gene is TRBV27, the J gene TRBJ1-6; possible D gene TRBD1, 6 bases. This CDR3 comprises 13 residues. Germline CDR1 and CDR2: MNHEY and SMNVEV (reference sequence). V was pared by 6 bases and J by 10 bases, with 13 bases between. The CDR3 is CASSSGVRSPLHF. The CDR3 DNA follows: TGTGCCAGCAGCTCAGGGGTAAGGTCACCCCTCCACTTT.